These 9 T cell receptor beta chains share one sample of origin, sequenced in a study of T cells expressing NK-cell markers. TCRdb reprocessed the 5' RACE reads and reports one entry per CDR3 protein, with no DNA. The sample includes 300,000 to 500,000 distinct CDR3 sequences. Specimen: blood T cells: a sorted CD56 or NKG2C T cell subset, CD4+ or CD8+ T cells, or bulk PBMC T cells (not recorded which). Receptor source: a woman in her fifties or sixties in good health.

This chain connects TRBV2 to TRBJ2-2; TCRdb designates TRBD2, a call that cannot be tested without DNA. Germline-derived CDR1 and CDR2 are SNHLY and FYNNEI. The CDR3 sequence is 17 residues long. CDR3 region: CATRLAGGHLNTGELFF.

The genes are TRBV11-1 and TRBJ2-7; the D gene TCRdb calls, TRBD2, cannot be checked with no DNA. The CDR3 is 14 residues long. Germline lookup yields CDR1 SGHAT and CDR2 FQDESV (reference sequence). CDR3 amino acids: CASSQKAGGGEQYF.

CDR3 in amino acids: CASSPPSELAGVYIQYF. The rearrangement joins TRBV18 to TRBJ2-4; TCRdb gives TRBD2 as the D gene, but with no DNA this cannot be confirmed. The germline V gene has CDR1 KGHSH and CDR2 LQKENI. This CDR3 is 17 amino acids long. Supplemented by reference TRBV18 and TRBJ2-4, the full variable domain reads NAGVMQNPRHLVRRRGQEARLRCSPMKGHSHVYWYRQLPEEGLKFMVYLQKENIIDESGMPKERFSAEFPKEGPSILRIQQVVRGDSAAYFCASSPPSELAGVYIQYFGAGTRLSVL.

The rearrangement links TRBV12-3 or TRBV12-4 to TRBJ1-5. The CDR3 runs to 13 residues. The CDR3 loop is CASSWAYRQPQHF.

V gene TRBV4-1 combines with J gene TRBJ2-2; TCRdb's D call, TRBD1, is unchecked because there is no DNA. From germline, CDR1 is MGHRA and CDR2 YSYEKL. CDR3 length: 18 amino acids. The CDR3 is CASRAPGRTKTNTGELFF.

This chain joins TRBV10-2 and TRBJ1-1; lacking DNA, the TRBD1 call made by TCRdb goes unchecked. The length of the CDR3 is 13 residues. Germline-derived CDR1 and CDR2 are WSHSY and SAAADI. The CDR3: CASSFRGVSEAFF.

CDR3 loop: CASSWGLAGGFQETQYF. The chain employs TRBV5-1 and TRBJ2-5; TCRdb's assignment of TRBD2 cannot be checked, as there is no DNA. CDR1 and CDR2 from the germline V gene are SGHRS and YFSETQ. CDR3 length: 17 residues.

This rearrangement joins TRBV10-1 to TRBJ2-5; TCRdb proposes TRBD1, but this gene call is untestable without DNA. CDR1 WNHNN and CDR2 SYGVQD come from the germline V gene (reference sequence). This CDR3 spans 14 amino acids. Here the CDR3 reads CASSEDRVRETQYF.

The chain is built from TRBV5-6 and TRBJ2-5; TCRdb reports TRBD1, a call that lacks DNA to check it against. The CDR3 spans 13 residues. Germline lookup yields CDR1 SGHDT and CDR2 YYEEEE. The CDR3 reads CASRPDSQETQYF.